These T cell receptor beta chains were read from a single sample in a study of cytomegalovirus exposure and HLA in healthy donors. Data came from immunoSEQ multiplex PCR; TCRdb stores just in-frame clones and leaves some out. Counted here are hundreds of thousands of clones, about 89% occurring once; the ten biggest clones make up around 1%. What was sequenced was PBMCs. Receptors originate from a woman aged 18-29 years in good health and CMV-seronegative. Both conserved end residues are part of each CDR3. The D gene is left open where the match is weak. Not every row has a clone size; where given, it reads once, few, many or a size class.

NA,TRBD1,TRBV14,TRBJ2-7,TGTGCCAGCAGCCAGTTTTCCGGGACAGGGGCTTCCTACGAGCAGTACTTC,CASSQFSGTGASYEQYF
NA,NA,TRBV7-9,TRBJ2-5,TGTGCCAGCAGCTTACCAGTCCAAGAGACCCAGTACTTC,CASSLPVQETQYF
NA,NA,TRBV5-6,TRBJ1-1,TGTGCCAGCAGCCCTCGGATGGCAGGTTACACTGAAGCTTTCTTT,CASSPRMAGYTEAFF
NA,NA,TRBV4-1,TRBJ1-3,TGCGCCAGCAGCCAAGGCACAGGTTCTGGAAACACCATATATTTT,CASSQGTGSGNTIYF
NA,NA,TRBV4-1,TRBJ1-3,TGCGCCAGCAGCCAAGAGAGACAGAAGGTTGGAAACACCATATATTTT,CASSQERQKVGNTIYF
NA,TRBD2,TRBV2,TRBJ2-1,TGTGCCAGCAGCGCGGCTAGCGGTTCCTACAATGAGCAGTTCTTC,CASSAASGSYNEQFF
once,NA,TRBV5-1,TRBJ2-1,TGCGCCAGCAGCTTTCCGGGGCGGGGTTTATACAATGAGCAGTTCTTC,CASSFPGRGLYNEQFF
NA,TRBD2,TRBV4-1,TRBJ2-1,TGCGCCAGCAGCCACCCCGGGACTAGCGGGGGTTATGAGCAGTTCTTC,CASSHPGTSGGYEQFF
NA,NA,TRBV7-2,TRBJ1-1,TGTGCCAGCAGATCAAAATATACAGGCATGAACACTGAAGCTTTCTTT,CASRSKYTGMNTEAFF
NA,NA,TRBV7-2,TRBJ1-4,TGTGCCAGCAGCTTAGCGGGGGGAGATAATGAAAAACTGTTTTTT,CASSLAGGDNEKLFF
NA,TRBD1,TRBV7-9,TRBJ1-2,TGTGCCAGCAGCTTAGGACAGGGGGCAGGAGTCTACACCTTC,CASSLGQGAGVYTF
NA,NA,TRBV10-1,TRBJ2-7,TGCGCCAGCAGTGAGGAACAGAACTACGAGCAGTACTTC,CASSEEQNYEQYF
NA,NA,TRBV19,TRBJ2-2,TGTGCCAGTAGTATAATGTCCCTGACCGGGGAGCTGTTTTTT,CASSIMSLTGELFF
NA,TRBD1,TRBV27,TRBJ1-2,TGTGCCAGCAGTCCTGGGACAGGGGTTAGCTATGGCTACACCTTC,CASSPGTGVSYGYTF
few,NA,TRBV19,TRBJ1-1,TGTGTGGGGGGAAAGAACACTGAAGCTTTCTTT,CVGGKNTEAFF
NA,NA,TRBV6-1,TRBJ2-7,TGTGCCAGCAGTGAAGAGGGAGGGGGCTCCTACGAGCAGTACTTC,CASSEEGGGSYEQYF
NA,NA,TRBV6-5,TRBJ2-7,TGTGCCAGCAGTCTAGAGCTAGGCTCCTACGAGCAGTACTTC,CASSLELGSYEQYF
NA,TRBD1,TRBV30,TRBJ1-2,TGTGCCTGGAGTTCAGGGGGCAACTATGGCTACACCTTC,CAWSSGGNYGYTF
once,NA,TRBV5-1,TRBJ1-2,TGCGCCAGCAGCTTGGGCGGGATTGACGGCTACACCTTC,CASSLGGIDGYTF
NA,TRBD1,TRBV4-3,TRBJ2-7,TGCGCCAGCAGCCAAGATTCCGGACAGGCCTACGAGCAGTACTTC,CASSQDSGQAYEQYF
NA,NA,TRBV30,TRBJ2-6,TGTGCCTGGAATAAGGGGATCACTGGGGCCAACGTCCTGACTTTC,CAWNKGITGANVLTF
NA,NA,TRBV4-3,TRBJ2-4,TGCGCCCAGATTACGGGCAAAAACATTCAGTACTTC,CAQITGKNIQYF
once,TRBD2,TRBV5-1,TRBJ2-3,TGCGCCAGCAGCTTGGCGGGGGGGCCTACTGACACGCAGTATTTT,CASSLAGGPTDTQYF
NA,NA,TRBV7-8,TRBJ2-1,TGTGCCAGCAGCCTGCCAGGGGCAAACAATGAGCAGTTCTTC,CASSLPGANNEQFF
NA,NA,TRBV29-1,TRBJ2-1,TGCAGCGTTCTTATAGCTGAATTACCTAACAATGAGCAGTTCTTC,CSVLIAELPNNEQFF
NA,NA,TRBV4-1,TRBJ2-7,TGCGCCAGCAGCCTGCTCCCGGAGGGAAACACGTACGAGCAGTACTTC,CASSLLPEGNTYEQYF
NA,TRBD1,TRBV4-1,TRBJ1-6,TGCGCCAGCAGTACACAGGGGCTCCCTTTCTCCTATAATTCACCCCTCCACTTT,CASSTQGLPFSYNSPLHF
NA,NA,TRBV7-2,TRBJ2-1,TGTGCCAGCAGCTTAATTACGGGAGTGCCCTACAATGAGCAGTTCTTC,CASSLITGVPYNEQFF
NA,TRBD1,TRBV29-1,TRBJ1-1,TGCAGCGCCGCCGGACAGGGGACTGAAGCTTTCTTT,CSAAGQGTEAFF
NA,NA,TRBV5-8,TRBJ2-1,TGTGCCAGCAGCTTGAAGCGAGGAGACGAGCAGTTCTTC,CASSLKRGDEQFF
NA,NA,TRBV7-8,TRBJ2-7,TGTGCCAGCAGCAACGGAGGGACGGATAGCTCCTACGAGCAGTACTTC,CASSNGGTDSSYEQYF
NA,TRBD2,TRBV19,TRBJ2-5,TGTGCCAGTAGTATTGCGTGGGGGGGGGTAGAGACCCAGTACTTC,CASSIAWGGVETQYF
once,TRBD2,TRBV5-1,TRBJ2-1,TGCGCCAGCAGCTTGGCCCAACCGGGACTAGCGGGGGGGGACAATGAGCAGTTCTTC,CASSLAQPGLAGGDNEQFF
NA,TRBD2,TRBV5-4,TRBJ2-3,TGTGCCAGCAGGGGACCGAGGACTAGCGCAGATACGCAGTATTTT,CASRGPRTSADTQYF
NA,NA,TRBV7-9,TRBJ2-7,TGTGCCAGCAGCCCAAAACAGGGTGTCCTAGTGGGCGAGCAGTACTTC,CASSPKQGVLVGEQYF
NA,NA,TRBV7-2,TRBJ2-2,TGTGCCAGCAGCTTATATACTAGCATCGCCGGGGAGCTGTTTTTT,CASSLYTSIAGELFF
NA,NA,TRBV25-1,TRBJ2-1,TGTGCCAGCAGTGATCCTTCAGAGCGGCTATACAATGAGCAGTTCTTC,CASSDPSERLYNEQFF
NA,TRBD1,TRBV18,TRBJ1-2,TGTGCCAGCTCACCACCCGGGACAGCCTATGGCTACACCTTC,CASSPPGTAYGYTF
NA,NA,TRBV4-3,TRBJ2-2,TGCGCCAGCAGCCAAGATAAGGGGAAGAGCACCGGGGAGCTGTTTTTT,CASSQDKGKSTGELFF
NA,NA,TRBV5-4,TRBJ1-1,TGTGCCAGCAGCTCGCCCTGGGGCGAGAGTCCTGAAGCTTTCTTT,CASSSPWGESPEAFF
NA,NA,TRBV2,TRBJ2-3,TGTGCCAGCAGTGACAGGGATACGCAGTATTTT,CASSDRDTQYF
NA,NA,TRBV6-1,TRBJ2-7,TGTGCCATAACGGAGACAGGAAGATCCTACGAGCAGTACTTC,CAITETGRSYEQYF
NA,NA,TRBV7-4,TRBJ1-4,TGTGCCAGCAGCTTAGGGTCTTCGAGGGAAGTTGGAAAACTGTTTTTT,CASSLGSSREVGKLFF
NA,TRBD2,TRBV7-8,TRBJ2-7,TGTGCCAGCAGCGCCCTTCCTAGCGGGGGGCAGGAGGAGTACTTC,CASSALPSGGQEEYF
NA,NA,TRBV10-1,TRBJ1-5,TGCGCCAGTAGCCAGGGGTTTCAGCCCCAGCATTTT,CASSQGFQPQHF
NA,NA,TRBV7-2,TRBJ2-1,TGTGCCAGCAGCTTAAGGGGACTCCCAACGAATGAGCAGTTCTTC,CASSLRGLPTNEQFF
few,NA,TRBV10-3,TRBJ1-1,TGTGCCATCAGTGAGTCGGGGGGACGCCGCGACTTGAACACTGAAGCTTTCTTT,CAISESGGRRDLNTEAFF
NA,NA,TRBV9,TRBJ1-1,TGTGCCAGCAGCGCCGGGGGCACTGAAGCTTTCTTT,CASSAGGTEAFF